This TCR beta chain was sequenced in a study of T cell responses to AZD1222 COVID-19 vaccine. Study-level points and caveats: Following two doses of AZD1222, Spike-specific TCR breadth and depth rose. The reported proportion of spike-specific TCRs targeting unmutated variant regions was nearly half.

About this clone itself: Its antigen is currently unknown.

TCRdb's table, derived via immunoSEQ multiplex PCR, lists solely in-frame clones and lacks some. The table records approximately 150,000 clones, just under 95% of them present only once. Germline V lookup: CDR1 SNHLY, CDR2 FYNNEI. Between the trimmed V and J ends, which lost 7 bases and 4 bases, there was a span of 23 bases. The CDR3 extends over 16 amino acids. The V and J genes are TRBV2 and TRBJ2-7; D is possibly TRBD1 (6 bases). The specimen comprised peripheral blood, sampled after recovery from COVID-19. The TCR comes from an adult who had recovered from COVID-19. The CDR3 region is CASNFAQGRLKYEQYF. The CDR3 DNA is TGTGCCAGCAATTTCGCACAGGGTCGTTTGAAGTACGAGCAGTACTTC.